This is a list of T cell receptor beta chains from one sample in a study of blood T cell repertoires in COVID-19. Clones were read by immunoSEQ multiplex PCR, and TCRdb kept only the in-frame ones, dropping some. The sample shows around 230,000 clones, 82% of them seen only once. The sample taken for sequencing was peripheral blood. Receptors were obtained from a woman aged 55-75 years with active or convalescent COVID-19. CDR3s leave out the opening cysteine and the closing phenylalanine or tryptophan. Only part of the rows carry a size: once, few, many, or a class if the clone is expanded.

CDR3 protein: ASCGQGENHSNQPQH
V gene: TRBV10-1
J gene: TRBJ1-5
clone size: few

CDR3 protein: ASSRDRGQTTNEKLF
V gene: TRBV7-9
J gene: TRBJ1-4
clone size: .

CDR3 protein: ASSLSVSGSYGYT
V gene: TRBV27
J gene: TRBJ1-2
clone size: .

CDR3 protein: ASRRFFPGKANYGYT
V gene: TRBV3-1/TRBV3-2
J gene: TRBJ1-2
clone size: .

CDR3 protein: ASSYSQGRNTEAF
V gene: TRBV6-5
J gene: TRBJ1-1
clone size: .

CDR3 protein: ATTGNQETQY
V gene: TRBV12-3/TRBV12-4
J gene: TRBJ2-5
clone size: .

CDR3 protein: ASSGAGVNEQF
V gene: TRBV19
J gene: TRBJ2-1
clone size: .

CDR3 protein: ASSPGTHYGYT
V gene: TRBV11-2
J gene: TRBJ1-2
clone size: .

CDR3 protein: ASTPPRGIAGGYT
V gene: TRBV19
J gene: TRBJ1-2
clone size: .

CDR3 protein: ASSPPSGDNEQF
V gene: TRBV18
J gene: TRBJ2-1
clone size: .

CDR3 protein: ASSPPGQPANYGYT
V gene: TRBV18
J gene: TRBJ1-2
clone size: .

CDR3 protein: ASSLDFEGARFTGELF
V gene: TRBV5-1
J gene: TRBJ2-2
clone size: .

CDR3 protein: ASSSRGGGTDTQY
V gene: TRBV28
J gene: TRBJ2-3
clone size: .

CDR3 protein: ASSFSTGGDQPQH
V gene: TRBV28
J gene: TRBJ1-5
clone size: .

CDR3 protein: ASSTGEHEQY
V gene: TRBV18
J gene: TRBJ2-7
clone size: .

CDR3 protein: ASRGDFNEKLF
V gene: TRBV19
J gene: TRBJ1-4
clone size: .

CDR3 protein: ASSSNRGYTEAF
V gene: TRBV28
J gene: TRBJ1-1
clone size: .

CDR3 protein: ASSPGTGVWTEAF
V gene: TRBV28
J gene: TRBJ1-1
clone size: .

CDR3 protein: ASSLNWAGARRDTQY
V gene: TRBV7-3
J gene: TRBJ2-3
clone size: .

CDR3 protein: ASSLDRQGRGPETQY
V gene: TRBV11-2
J gene: TRBJ2-5
clone size: .

CDR3 protein: ASSHRAASDEQF
V gene: TRBV3-1/TRBV3-2
J gene: TRBJ2-1
clone size: .

CDR3 protein: ASSQEATGNNSPLH
V gene: TRBV3-1/TRBV3-2
J gene: TRBJ1-6
clone size: .

CDR3 protein: ASSLRGAGELQETQY
V gene: TRBV4-1
J gene: TRBJ2-5
clone size: once

CDR3 protein: ASGGIGNQPQH
V gene: TRBV25-1
J gene: TRBJ1-5
clone size: few

CDR3 protein: ASSPLRREYSNQPQH
V gene: TRBV7-8
J gene: TRBJ1-5
clone size: .

CDR3 protein: ASSLRGGAPYNEQF
V gene: TRBV27
J gene: TRBJ2-1
clone size: .

CDR3 protein: ASSPGVDQPQH
V gene: TRBV12-3/TRBV12-4
J gene: TRBJ1-5
clone size: .

CDR3 protein: AISESDGGQGKTGELF
V gene: TRBV10-3
J gene: TRBJ2-2
clone size: few

CDR3 protein: ASSLDRGLANTEAF
V gene: TRBV5-6
J gene: TRBJ1-1
clone size: .

CDR3 protein: ASSLNRDSYGYT
V gene: TRBV4-2
J gene: TRBJ1-2
clone size: .

CDR3 protein: ASSKGNSAETQY
V gene: TRBV6-6
J gene: TRBJ2-5
clone size: few

CDR3 protein: ASSPQGAQYEKLF
V gene: TRBV5-1
J gene: TRBJ1-4
clone size: once

CDR3 protein: ASSPVGTHHYEQY
V gene: TRBV18
J gene: TRBJ2-7
clone size: .

CDR3 protein: ASSAGTSFSDTQY
V gene: TRBV9
J gene: TRBJ2-3
clone size: few

CDR3 protein: ASSPAGYEQY
V gene: TRBV5-4
J gene: TRBJ2-7
clone size: .

CDR3 protein: ASRQQGSDEQF
V gene: TRBV19
J gene: TRBJ2-1
clone size: .

CDR3 protein: ASFRTGLSGNTIY
V gene: TRBV2
J gene: TRBJ1-3
clone size: .

CDR3 protein: ASARGQGGSGYTEAF
V gene: TRBV7-7
J gene: TRBJ1-1
clone size: .

CDR3 protein: ASSFQGPVDTQY
V gene: TRBV5-1
J gene: TRBJ2-3
clone size: .

CDR3 protein: ASSLEVRGTEAF
V gene: TRBV7-9
J gene: TRBJ1-1
clone size: once

CDR3 protein: ASSYLSGNYGYT
V gene: TRBV6-5
J gene: TRBJ1-2
clone size: .

CDR3 protein: ASSSPGTGGLSEQY
V gene: TRBV6-5
J gene: TRBJ2-7
clone size: .

CDR3 protein: ASSDRLQAGKDTQY
V gene: TRBV6-1
J gene: TRBJ2-3
clone size: .

CDR3 protein: ASSAGTGGKKTQY
V gene: TRBV2
J gene: TRBJ2-5
clone size: .

CDR3 protein: AWIVGQDNSPLH
V gene: TRBV30
J gene: TRBJ1-6
clone size: .

CDR3 protein: ASSVANGEKLF
V gene: TRBV9
J gene: TRBJ1-4
clone size: .

CDR3 protein: ASSYSLKQGRNTGELF
V gene: TRBV6-2/TRBV6-3
J gene: TRBJ2-2
clone size: few

CDR3 protein: ASSFLGQNEKLF
V gene: TRBV7-2
J gene: TRBJ1-4
clone size: .

CDR3 protein: ASSGRGLGYGYT
V gene: TRBV2
J gene: TRBJ1-2
clone size: .

CDR3 protein: ASSYGRGPYEQY
V gene: TRBV6-5
J gene: TRBJ2-7
clone size: .

CDR3 protein: ASRTTVSRDTEAF
V gene: TRBV18
J gene: TRBJ1-1
clone size: .

CDR3 protein: ASSSSRGPYGYT
V gene: TRBV7-2
J gene: TRBJ1-2
clone size: .